This TCR beta chain is drawn from a study of cytomegalovirus exposure and HLA in healthy donors (dated by TCRdb to 2015 to 2018). At the level of the whole study: According to an earlier analysis of several hundred of the donors, 150 million to 200 million T cells yielded 117 million unique TCR beta sequences and about 300 Gb of sequence data. The study aimed to test whether cataloging public T cell receptors could reveal signatures of past pathogen exposure. Among some 410 genotyped donors of the cohort, an average of approximately 240,000 unique TCR beta nucleotide sequences was sequenced per donor, of which approximately 19% were non-productive. Several DR-DQ haplotypes were handled as single units for association and clustering, since linkage in the cohort was strong. A separate validation cohort of roughly 130 different subjects was used in addition to the approximately 670-subject first cohort. The number of typed donors differed by locus: 629-630 for A, B, C, DRB1 and DQB1; 500 to 550 for DQA1; about 600 for DPA1; and around 450 for DPB1. An earlier analysis of around 640 of the donors used high-throughput TCR beta sequencing to judge whether each TCR beta V gene segment behaved as functional or pseudogenic. An early release that covered some 630 HLA-typed donors contained about 300 gigabases of sequencing data and approximately 85 million unique TCR sequences. All discovery cohort repertoires had been generated on a single sequencing platform. To predict cytomegalovirus infection status, the study combined high-throughput TCR immunosequencing, statistical association of individual TCRs with disease status, and machine learning. HLA typing included class I and class II loci at four-digit resolution. Among the roughly 400 genotyped donors, around 81% belonged to the genetic ancestry cluster associated with self-reported Caucasian donors. A later analysis re-examined previously published TCR beta repertoires from just over 650 donors and added high-resolution HLA genotyping to investigate patterns of TCR occurrence. In a later genetic analysis, genome-wide SNP genotypes for about 65% of the roughly 700 donors were used, and that subset was treated as a discovery cohort. Rather than using new phenotypic data, the later analysis identified candidate immune exposures from TCR beta sequences and from how often those sequences occurred across donors. Alongside the repertoire data, information on donor age, sex, ethnicity and CMV serostatus was compiled. The study used immunosequencing to profile the T cell repertoires of under 700 subjects and linked those repertoires to cytomegalovirus serostatus.

Results the study describes overall, beyond this receptor: A later genetic analysis associated a missense DCLRE1C variant with V-gene and J-gene trimming of TCR beta chains, and an independent cohort replicated the association. The study gave a list of 150 to 200 TCR beta chains associated with cytomegalovirus. A further reported finding was that TCR beta sequences accurately predicted the HLA-A and HLA-B alleles for most subjects in the first cohort. In a later analysis, several top co-occurrence clusters were reported to appear linked to parvovirus B19, influenza, CMV and Epstein-Barr virus. Because the 87-base-pair reads could not distinguish some IMGT-functional V segments, including TRBV6-2 and TRBV6-3, those segments were excluded. When HLA alleles, especially DR and DQ, strongly co-occurred, TCR associations were difficult to assign to individual alleles. A later analysis associated about 17,000 TCR beta sequences with specific HLA alleles at a false discovery rate of 0.05. A later analysis found that most CMV-associated TCR beta chains appeared HLA-restricted, with HLA associations seemingly driven largely by CMV exposure. In a later analysis, TCR association rates were found to vary across HLA loci, with the most associated TCRs seen for DRB1 alleles and the fewest for HLA-C alleles. In an earlier analysis of more than 500 of the donors, most TCR beta V segments appeared in productive rearrangements about 90% or about 30% of the time, broadly matching IMGT annotations. The authors suggested that the approach could potentially be generalized to other disease states and immunological phenotypes. Most TCR sequences were observed very rarely across donors, whereas some public TCRs were present in many individuals. Because counts were too low, some 17 rarely observed V segments, including chromosome 9 orphons, were excluded from the earlier analysis of around 640 of the donors. A later analysis found that HLA-associated TCR beta chains were more clonally expanded and had lower generation probabilities than equally common non-associated chains. Because HLA typing was unavailable for some donors at each locus, only the typed subset was used in association tests. In vitro tests confirmed that a few of the cytomegalovirus-associated TCR beta chains recognize cytomegalovirus antigens. In this cohort, only TCR beta chains were sequenced, and detectable features were limited by the absence of alpha or paired-chain data. Linkage disequilibrium might explain the correlated functional status among segregating V segments, but an unknown experimental factor could not be excluded. The sequencing pipeline was judged likely to have produced a cluster of highly shared sequence variants as a technical artifact. A later genetic analysis reported fewer N-insertions in productive TCRs among donors in an Asian-associated ancestry cluster than the approximately 700-donor mean. In both the original and validation cohorts, the classifier was reported to diagnose cytomegalovirus status with high specificity and sensitivity. The presence/absence analyses assumed that sequencing depth was roughly uniform across donors, and that assumption may not be true. The only immune exposure information available for the cohort was CMV serostatus.

Spanning cysteine to phenylalanine, the CDR3 consists of 16 amino acids. The sequence is cut down to CDR3 DNA, 48 bases in frame from base 1. CDR1 and CDR2, per the germline V gene, are MNHEY and SVGAGI. The cohort comprised 710 or so healthy bone marrow donors. At the time of sampling, all cohort members were nominally healthy, though unrecorded immune exposures were likely present. The donor tested CMV seronegative, placing the donor among the 352 seronegative members of the cohort. Every donor gave a peripheral blood sample, and the peripheral blood mononuclear cells from that sample were used for TCR beta sequencing. The Qiagen DNeasy Blood Extraction Kit was used to extract genomic DNA from the blood cell samples. Libraries came from the immunoSEQ multiplex PCR assay. The multiplex PCR relied on a mix of 60 forward primers for TCR Vbeta segments and 13 reverse primers for TCR Jbeta segments. A multiplex PCR assay on genomic DNA amplified the CDR3 region of rearranged TCR beta genes. On the Illumina HiSeq System, the amplified TCR beta libraries were sequenced as 87-base-pair reads. On the authors' methods: A later analysis counted approximately 76 million unique TCR beta chains across the 670 or so repertoires, and about 10 million of these chains were shared by at least two donors. Raw reads were error-corrected and collapsed into unique sequences with a nearest-neighbor algorithm that merged closely related sequences to remove PCR and sequencing errors. Alignment of CDR3 sequences to IMGT reference sequences was used to assign V, D and J gene segments. For a sequence to be retained, a match of at least six nucleotides to both a V gene segment and a J gene segment was required. Rearrangements were classified as productive when the CDR3 lacked stop codons and remained in frame with V and J, and all other rearrangements were classified as non-productive. Following IMGT convention, CDR3 was defined as the stretch from the second conserved V-encoded cysteine to the conserved J-encoded phenylalanine. In an earlier analysis of 500 to 650 of the donors, sequences lacking an unambiguous match to a single V gene segment were excluded. In an earlier analysis of several hundred of the donors, V segments were called functional above 56.7% productive rearrangements and were called segregating when the between-donor standard deviation exceeded 5%. A statistical classification framework was built to diagnose cytomegalovirus status from the catalog of TCR beta chain sequences. V and J gene assignment, in a later analysis, came from comparing TCR nucleotide sequences with IMGT/GENE-DB human TR gene sequences. In a later analysis, CDR3 sequences and most-parsimonious VDJ recombination scenarios were assigned using the TCRdist pipeline. In a later analysis, every TCR beta chain was defined by the combination of its CDR3 amino acid sequence and its V-gene family, and reads without a unique V-gene family were dropped. As a way to deal with suspected cross-contamination and a sequencing artifact, a later analysis dropped roughly 600 nucleotide sequences that were highly shared and had low generation probability. In a later analysis, a clonal expansion index was calculated for each public chain from normalized within-repertoire ranks of inferred template counts. In a later analysis, generation probabilities were computed with a VDJ recombination model fitted to out-of-frame rearrangements, and the resulting probabilities were checked against IGoR. In a later analysis, TCR-TCR, TCR-HLA and TCR-CMV co-occurrence was scored with hypergeometric tests, and a repertoire-size bias correction was applied to TCR pairs. A later analysis estimated false discovery rates by permuting HLA or CMV assignments 20 times. In a later analysis, co-occurring TCRs were grouped using DBSCAN, and TCRdist sequence similarity was added for clustering within HLA-allele-positive subsets. Repertoires with fewer than 30,000 or more than 120,000 public chains, plus five repertoires with anomalous nucleotide sharing, were excluded from co-occurrence clustering. Drawn from immuneACCESS, this table holds only the in-frame rearrangements with V and J called that TCRdb kept. Clones are partly lost; checked studies trace under half to an unresolved V gene and leave the rest unexplained. V and J calls plus clone size are reproduced from that table; the DNA served to infer D and trimming. The sample table shows around 140,000 clones, and about 75% are seen once. The ten biggest clones cover approximately 1.5% of the sample.

On this clone: Its antigen remains unidentified. Its ends do not fully match the called genes, so a read error is possible.

This clonotype was sampled from a woman aged 40-49 years in good health and CMV-seronegative. Source material: PBMCs. The rearrangement joined TRBV6-5 to TRBJ1-4, with the D gene uncertain. The CDR3: CASIYNLQSARQKLFF. The bases are TGTGCCAGCATTTACAATCTTCAGTCGGCCAGGCAAAAACTGTTTTTT.